This T cell receptor (beta chain) emerged from a study of blood T cell repertoires in COVID-19. The V end lost 0 bases, the J end lost 7 bases, and 15 bases lay between the germline ends. The CDR3 loop spans 16 amino acids. Germline V gives CDR1 LGHNA, CDR2 YNFKEQ. Repertoires were generated with immunoSEQ multiplex PCR, while TCRdb's copy carries only in-frame clones and drops some. The table lists 140,000 or so clones, about 87% of them singletons. The rearrangement uses TRBV4-2 and TRBJ1-4, with TRBD1 as a possible D gene (5 bases). The sample was peripheral blood. The TCR comes from a human donor in a cohort sampled during active COVID-19. In DNA, the CDR3 is TGTGCCAGCAGCCAAGATTTGGGGGAGGGAATTGAAAAACTGTTTTTT. Its translation is CASSQDLGEGIEKLFF.